This T cell receptor (beta chain) was sequenced during a study of cytomegalovirus exposure and HLA in healthy donors. On this clone: Antigen specificity is unknown.

Researchers ran the PCR with 60 Vbeta and 13 Jbeta primers. The table came from immunoSEQ multiplex PCR; TCRdb's copy has only in-frame clones and leaves some out. Its listing shows some 130,000 clones. The length of the CDR3 is 14 residues. The ends lost 7 bases at V and 1 base at J; junction bases unmatched: 5. Germline values: CDR1 ENHRY, CDR2 SYGVKD. Regarding the study as a whole: Presence/absence analyses supposed approximately even sequencing depth among donors.

The chain has TRBV10-3 and TRBJ2-5, with 8 bases that match TRBD1. Material for sequencing was PBMCs. This TCR derives from a woman aged 35 to 49 in good health and CMV-seropositive. The CDR3: CAIKPTGVQETQYF. Here the CDR3 DNA reads TGTGCCATCAAACCGACAGGGGTCCAAGAGACCCAGTACTTC.